This TCR beta chain originates from a study of blood T cell repertoires in COVID-19 (dated by TCRdb to 2018 to 2021). Regarding the research as a whole: Collaborator samples came from the United States, Italy and Spain and covered acute and convalescent phases of COVID-19. The material from the prospective study consisted of cDNA or gDNA derived from T cells, B-cell-depleted T cells, or PBMCs. The dataset comprised deeply sampled blood TCRbeta repertoires from subjects exposed to, actively infected with, or recovered from COVID-19. The repertoires were released in a freely available public database intended as a resource for research on the immune response to SARS-CoV-2. The samples were drawn from the first 160 participants of the ongoing ImmuneRACE study and from under 1,500 subjects provided by 6 global collaborators. The sample metadata nearly always contained a de-identified subject ID, COVID-19 status, age in years and sex. Where HLA class I and class II types were available, the types were taken from metadata supplied by the sample provider, not from assay-based typing. The study at large found these results: Clinical and demographic metadata were provided uncurated, with the amount varying by source and participant.

Whole blood was collected in K2EDTA tubes by collaborating institutions according to the institutions' own protocols. Collaborator samples were shipped for TCRbeta analysis as frozen whole blood, isolated PBMCs, or DNA extracted from either sample type. Taken from the germline V gene, the CDR1 and CDR2 loops are MDHEN and SYDVKM. V loses 5 bases at its end and J loses 6 bases; junction bases beyond the gene matches: 5. Its CDR3 holds 14 amino acids, cysteine through phenylalanine. This entry keeps only the CDR3 DNA: 42 bases, framed from base 1. Comments on this clone: Its antigen is currently not known. Base qualities are not recorded, but no much larger clone differs from it by a single base.

TCRbeta CDR3 regions were amplified from genomic DNA using the immunoSEQ Assay, a bias-controlled multiplex PCR. As for the authors' bioinformatics: The number of nucleated cells in each sample was estimated by amplification of reference gene primers within the assay. Sequence reads were collapsed and filtered to measure the absolute abundance of every unique TCRbeta CDR3 rearrangement. For each sample, productive Simpson clonality was calculated by taking the square root of Simpson's diversity index across productive rearrangements. Here the immuneACCESS table is served through TCRdb, limited to in-frame sequences with V and J called. Missing clones are a known gap in these copies; in checked studies unresolved V genes cover under half, and the rest lacks a known reason. That table is the source of V, J and clone size, and D and trimming were worked out from the DNA. The sample table lists approximately 76,000 clones, 88% of them with a count of one. The ten largest clonotypes hold nearly 45% of the sample.

The source is a human donor in a cohort sampled during active COVID-19. This sequence uses TRBV28 and TRBJ1-1, and 11 junctional nucleotides match TRBD1. The sample comprised peripheral blood. The CDR3 reads as follows: CASSTPGQGAEAFF. The base sequence is TGTGCCAGCAGTACGCCGGGACAGGGGGCTGAAGCTTTCTTT.